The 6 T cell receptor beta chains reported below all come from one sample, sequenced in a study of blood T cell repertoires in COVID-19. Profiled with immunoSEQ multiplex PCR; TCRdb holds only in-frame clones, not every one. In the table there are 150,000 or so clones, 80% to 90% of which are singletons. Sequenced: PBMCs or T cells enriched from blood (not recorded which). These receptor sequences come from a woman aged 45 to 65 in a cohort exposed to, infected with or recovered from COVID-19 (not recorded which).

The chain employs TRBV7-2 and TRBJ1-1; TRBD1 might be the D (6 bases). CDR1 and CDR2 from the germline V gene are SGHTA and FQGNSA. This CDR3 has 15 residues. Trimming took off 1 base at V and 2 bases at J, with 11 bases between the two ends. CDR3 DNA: TGTGCCAGCAGCTTAGTAGGGGGGGCAAACACTGAAGCTTTCTTT. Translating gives CASSLVGGANTEAFF.

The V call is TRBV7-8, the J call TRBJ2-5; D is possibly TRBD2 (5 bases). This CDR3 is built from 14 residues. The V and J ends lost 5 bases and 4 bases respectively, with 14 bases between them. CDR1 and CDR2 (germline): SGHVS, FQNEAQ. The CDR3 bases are TGTGCCAGCAGCGTTGGGAGCGGTCTAGAGACCCAGTACTTC. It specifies CASSVGSGLETQYF.

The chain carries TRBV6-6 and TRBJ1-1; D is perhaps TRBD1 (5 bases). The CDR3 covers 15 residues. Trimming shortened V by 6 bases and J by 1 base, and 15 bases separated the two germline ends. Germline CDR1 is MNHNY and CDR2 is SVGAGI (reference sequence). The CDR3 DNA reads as TGTGCCAGCAGATGGGGCCCCGACGGGAACACTGAAGCTTTCTTT. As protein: CASRWGPDGNTEAFF.

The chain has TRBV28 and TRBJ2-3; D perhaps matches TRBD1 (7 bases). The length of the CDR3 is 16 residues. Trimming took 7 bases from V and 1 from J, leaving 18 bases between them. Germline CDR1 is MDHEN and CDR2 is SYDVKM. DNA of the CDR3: TGTGCCAGCAACCAGGGACTCGACAGGGGCACAGATACGCAGTATTTT. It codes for CASNQGLDRGTDTQYF.

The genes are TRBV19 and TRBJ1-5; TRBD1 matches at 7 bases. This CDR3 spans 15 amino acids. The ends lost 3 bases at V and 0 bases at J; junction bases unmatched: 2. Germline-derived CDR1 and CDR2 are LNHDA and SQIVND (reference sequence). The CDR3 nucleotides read TGTGCCAGTAGTATGGGGACAGTTAGCAATCAGCCCCAGCATTTT. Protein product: CASSMGTVSNQPQHF.

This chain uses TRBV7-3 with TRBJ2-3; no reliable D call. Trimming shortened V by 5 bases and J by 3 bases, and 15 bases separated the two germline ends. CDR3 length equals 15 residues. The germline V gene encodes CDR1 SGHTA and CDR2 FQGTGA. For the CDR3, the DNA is TGTGCCAGCAGCCCAACCGACGGAGCGACAGATACGCAGTATTTT. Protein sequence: CASSPTDGATDTQYF. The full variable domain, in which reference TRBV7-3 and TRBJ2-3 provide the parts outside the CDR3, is GAGVSQTPSNKVTEKGKYVELRCDPISGHTALYWYRQSLGQGPEFLIYFQGTGAADDSGLPNDRFFAVRPEGSVSTLKIQRTERGDSAVYLCASSPTDGATDTQYFGPGTRLTVL.